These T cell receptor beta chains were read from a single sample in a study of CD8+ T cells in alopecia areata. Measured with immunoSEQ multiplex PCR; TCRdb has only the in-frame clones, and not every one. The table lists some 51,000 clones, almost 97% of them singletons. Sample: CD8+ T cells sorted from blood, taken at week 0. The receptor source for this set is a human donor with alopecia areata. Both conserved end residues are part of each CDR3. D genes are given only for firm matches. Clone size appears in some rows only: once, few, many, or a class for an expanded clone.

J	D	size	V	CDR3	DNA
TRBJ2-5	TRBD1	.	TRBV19	CASSTRQGQETQYF	TGTGCCAGTAGTACGAGACAGGGCCAAGAGACCCAGTACTTC
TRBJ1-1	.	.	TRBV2	CASSDPTAPSRGDTEAFF	TGTGCCAGCAGTGATCCGACAGCACCGAGCAGAGGGGACACTGAAGCTTTCTTT
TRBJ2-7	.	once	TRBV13	CASSRKQGYEQYF	TGTGCCAGCAGCAGAAAACAGGGCTACGAGCAGTACTTC
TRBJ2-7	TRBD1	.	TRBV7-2	CASSFVGGPYEQYF	TGTGCCAGCAGCTTCGTAGGGGGCCCCTACGAGCAGTACTTC
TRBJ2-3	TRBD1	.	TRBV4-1	CASSQEGSGTEQYF	TGCGCCAGCAGCCAAGAGGGGTCCGGGACAGAGCAGTATTTT
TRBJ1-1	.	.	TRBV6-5	CASSPSGGGGTEAFF	TGTGCCAGCAGTCCATCGGGGGGGGGCGGCACTGAAGCTTTCTTT
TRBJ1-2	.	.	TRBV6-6	CASSSRWGYTF	TGTGCCAGCAGTTCCCGGTGGGGCTACACCTTC
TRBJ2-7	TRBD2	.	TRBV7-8	CASSIGTSGSAYEQYF	TGTGCCAGCAGCATCGGGACTAGCGGTTCAGCCTACGAGCAGTACTTC
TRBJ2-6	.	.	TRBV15	CATSRTRVSGANVLTF	TGTGCCACCAGCAGGACGAGAGTCTCTGGGGCCAACGTCCTGACTTTC
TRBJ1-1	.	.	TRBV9	CASSVGAADTEAFF	TGTGCCAGCAGCGTAGGGGCGGCTGACACTGAAGCTTTCTTT
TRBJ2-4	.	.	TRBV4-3	CASSQDQGPQNIQYF	TGCGCCAGCAGCCAAGACCAAGGGCCACAAAACATTCAGTACTTC
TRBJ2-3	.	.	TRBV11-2	CASSLEGGAAPTDTQYF	TGTGCCAGCAGCTTAGAGGGGGGGGCGGCTCCCACAGATACGCAGTATTTT
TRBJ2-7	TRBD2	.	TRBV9	CASSGPSGNEQYF	TGTGCCAGCAGCGGGCCCAGCGGGAACGAGCAGTACTTC
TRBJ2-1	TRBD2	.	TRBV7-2	CASSLGSGGGSSYNEQFF	TGTGCCAGCAGCTTAGGTTCGGGCGGGGGGAGCTCCTACAATGAGCAGTTCTTC
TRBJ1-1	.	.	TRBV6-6	CASSIDSFMNTEAFF	TGTGCCAGCAGTATCGACAGCTTCATGAACACTGAAGCTTTCTTT
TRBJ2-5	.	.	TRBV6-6	CASSYSWGNQETQYF	TGTGCCAGCAGTTACTCTTGGGGGAACCAAGAGACCCAGTACTTC
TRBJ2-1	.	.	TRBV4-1	CASSHVDEQFF	TGCGCCAGCAGTCACGTTGATGAGCAGTTCTTC
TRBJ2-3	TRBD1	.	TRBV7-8	CASSSGQGADTQYF	TGTGCCAGCAGCTCCGGACAGGGGGCAGATACGCAGTATTTT
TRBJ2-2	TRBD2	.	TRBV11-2	CASSLGLAGGQELFF	TGTGCCAGCAGCTTAGGCCTAGCGGGGGGCCAGGAGCTGTTTTTT
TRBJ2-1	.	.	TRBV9	CASSSRSAGGYRNEQFF	TGTGCCAGCAGCTCCCGAAGCGCAGGGGGGTACCGCAATGAGCAGTTCTTC
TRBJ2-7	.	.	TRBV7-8	CASRPPDGDEQYF	TGTGCCAGCAGGCCCCCGGACGGCGACGAGCAGTACTTC
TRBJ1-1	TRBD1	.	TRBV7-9	CASSLGQGVDTEAFF	TGTGCCAGCAGCTTAGGCCAGGGGGTAGACACTGAAGCTTTCTTT
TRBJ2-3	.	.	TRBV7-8	CASTPGWGASADTQYF	TGTGCCAGCACCCCGGGGTGGGGGGCCTCCGCAGATACGCAGTATTTT
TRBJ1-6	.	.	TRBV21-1	CASSHLSRGTVSLFYCSPLHF	TGTGCCAGCAGCCACCTCTCTCGAGGGACAGTCAGTCTTTTTTATTGTTCACCCCTCCACTTT
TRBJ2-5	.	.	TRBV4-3	CASSQDNTALQETQYF	TGCGCCAGCAGCCAAGATAACACGGCCCTACAAGAGACCCAGTACTTC
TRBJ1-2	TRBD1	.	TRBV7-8	CASSLVAGVSGGYGYTF	TGTGCCAGCAGCTTAGTAGCTGGGGTCTCAGGGGGCTATGGCTACACCTTC
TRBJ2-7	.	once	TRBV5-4	CASSRDRPADYEQYF	TGTGCCAGCAGCCGTGACAGGCCAGCAGACTACGAGCAGTACTTC
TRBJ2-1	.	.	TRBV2	CASSWTRYNEQFF	TGTGCCAGCAGTTGGACAAGATACAATGAGCAGTTCTTC
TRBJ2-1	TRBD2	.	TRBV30	CAWIPSGGALEQFF	TGTGCCTGGATACCCAGCGGGGGGGCACTTGAGCAGTTCTTC
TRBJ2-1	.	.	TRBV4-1	CASGSQYNEQFF	TGCGCCAGCGGGTCCCAATACAATGAGCAGTTCTTC
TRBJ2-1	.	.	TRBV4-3	CASSQEGKGNEQFF	TGCGCCAGCAGCCAAGAGGGTAAGGGGAATGAGCAGTTCTTC
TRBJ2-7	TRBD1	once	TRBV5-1	CASREGQGAYEQYF	TGCGCCAGCAGAGAAGGACAGGGTGCTTACGAGCAGTACTTC
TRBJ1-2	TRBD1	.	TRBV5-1	CASHPGRGDYGYTF	TGCGCCAGCCATCCAGGCAGGGGGGACTATGGCTACACCTTC
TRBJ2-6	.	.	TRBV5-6	CASSFTGISGANVLTF	TGTGCCAGCAGCTTCACAGGGATTTCTGGGGCCAACGTCCTGACTTTC
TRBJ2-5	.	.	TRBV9	CASSDGGRETQYF	TGTGCCAGCAGCGACGGAGGAAGAGAGACCCAGTACTTC
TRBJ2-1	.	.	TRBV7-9	CASSWSRDSYNEQFF	TGTGCCAGCAGCTGGAGCCGGGACTCCTACAATGAGCAGTTCTTC
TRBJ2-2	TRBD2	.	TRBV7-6	CASTSPGGAVGELFF	TGTGCCAGCACTTCCCCGGGGGGGGCCGTCGGGGAGCTGTTTTTT